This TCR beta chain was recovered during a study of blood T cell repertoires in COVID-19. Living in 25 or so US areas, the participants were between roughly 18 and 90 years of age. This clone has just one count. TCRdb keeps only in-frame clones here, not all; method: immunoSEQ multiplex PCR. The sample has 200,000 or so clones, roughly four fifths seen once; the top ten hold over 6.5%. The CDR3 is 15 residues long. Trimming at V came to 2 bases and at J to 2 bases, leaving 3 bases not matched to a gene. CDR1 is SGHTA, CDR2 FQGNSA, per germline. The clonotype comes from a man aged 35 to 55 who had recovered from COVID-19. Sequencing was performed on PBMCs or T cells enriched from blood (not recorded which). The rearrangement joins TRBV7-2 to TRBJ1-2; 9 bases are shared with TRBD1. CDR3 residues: CASSLTTGGNYGYTF. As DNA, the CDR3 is TGTGCCAGCAGCTTAACGACAGGGGGGAACTATGGCTACACCTTC.